This entry is about one TCR beta chain. The antigen is not known. Trimming stripped 1 base from V and 7 bases from J, with 5 bases between. The CDR3 runs to 12 residues. CDR1 and CDR2 from the germline V gene are SGHAT and FQNNGV. This entry is derived from a study of T cell responses to AZD1222 COVID-19 vaccine. Notes on the study in general: The donor group comprised mostly white British people and more females; the analysis possibly underestimated clonal diversity.

Sequenced by immunoSEQ multiplex PCR; TCRdb stores in-frame clones only, minus some. The sample has around 150,000 clones, about nine tenths seen once. This chain links TRBV11-2 with TRBJ2-1; D is unclear. This receptor was taken from an adult in good health. Sequencing used peripheral blood, obtained on day 0 of AZD1222 vaccination. CDR3 region: CASSLGRNEQFF. Here the CDR3 DNA reads TGTGCCAGCAGCTTAGGAAGGAATGAGCAGTTCTTC.